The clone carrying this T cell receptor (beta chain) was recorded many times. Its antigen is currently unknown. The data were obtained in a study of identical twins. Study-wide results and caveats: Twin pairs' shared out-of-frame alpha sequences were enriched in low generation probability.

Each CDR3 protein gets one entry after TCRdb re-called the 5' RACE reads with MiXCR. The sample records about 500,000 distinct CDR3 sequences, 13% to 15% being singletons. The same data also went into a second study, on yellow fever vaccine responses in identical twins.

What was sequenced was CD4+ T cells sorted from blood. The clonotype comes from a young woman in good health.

CDR3 residues: CSVTAGRADTQYF. In DNA form, the CDR3 reads TGCAGCGTCACCGCTGGAAGGGCAGATACGCAGTATTTT. This chain joins TRBV29-1 and TRBJ2-3; no clear D. Per the germline V gene, CDR1 is SQVTM and CDR2 is ANQGSEA. Between the trimmed V and J ends, which lost 6 bases and 4 bases, there was a span of 14 bases. CDR3 size: 13 residues.